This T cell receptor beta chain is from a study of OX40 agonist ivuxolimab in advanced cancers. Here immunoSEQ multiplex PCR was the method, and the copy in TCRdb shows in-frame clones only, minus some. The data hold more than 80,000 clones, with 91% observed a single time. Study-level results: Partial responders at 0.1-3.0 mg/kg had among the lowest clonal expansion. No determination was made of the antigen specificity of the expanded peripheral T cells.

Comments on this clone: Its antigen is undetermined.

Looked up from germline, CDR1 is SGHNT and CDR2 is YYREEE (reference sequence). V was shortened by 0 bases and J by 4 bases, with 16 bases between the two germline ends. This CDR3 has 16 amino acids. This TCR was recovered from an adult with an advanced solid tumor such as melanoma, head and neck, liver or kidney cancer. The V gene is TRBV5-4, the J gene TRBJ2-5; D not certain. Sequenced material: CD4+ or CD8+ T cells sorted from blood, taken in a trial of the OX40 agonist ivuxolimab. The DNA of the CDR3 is TGTGCCAGCAGCTTGGATTCCGGCAGCCTCCTAGAGACCCAGTACTTC. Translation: CASSLDSGSLLETQYF.